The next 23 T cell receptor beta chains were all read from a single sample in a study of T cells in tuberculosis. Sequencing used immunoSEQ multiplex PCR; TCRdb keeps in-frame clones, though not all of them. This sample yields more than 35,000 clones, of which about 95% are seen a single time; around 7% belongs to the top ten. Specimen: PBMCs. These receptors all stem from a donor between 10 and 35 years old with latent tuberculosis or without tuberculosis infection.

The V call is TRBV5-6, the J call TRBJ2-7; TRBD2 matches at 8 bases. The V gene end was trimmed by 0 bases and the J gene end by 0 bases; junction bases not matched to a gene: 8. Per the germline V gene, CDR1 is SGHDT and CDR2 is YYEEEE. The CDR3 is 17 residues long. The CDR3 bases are TGTGCCAGCAGCTTGGGGTATCAGCGGGAGAGCTCCTACGAGCAGTACTTC. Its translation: CASSLGYQRESSYEQYF.

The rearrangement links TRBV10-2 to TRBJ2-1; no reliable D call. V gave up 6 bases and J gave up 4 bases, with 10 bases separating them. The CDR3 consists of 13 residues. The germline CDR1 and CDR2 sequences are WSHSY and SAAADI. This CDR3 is CASRLEVYNEQFF. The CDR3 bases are TGCGCCAGCAGACTTGAGGTGTACAATGAGCAGTTCTTC.

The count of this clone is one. CDR3 sequence (DNA): TGTGCCAGCAGTTTGACAGTCAACTATGGCTACACCTTC. This encodes CASSLTVNYGYTF. This sequence joins TRBV6-5 and TRBJ1-2, with D possibly TRBD1 on 5 matching bases. Looked up from germline, CDR1 is MNHEY and CDR2 is SVGAGI. The CDR3 has 13 amino acids. Trimming took 4 bases from V and 2 from J, leaving 8 bases between them.

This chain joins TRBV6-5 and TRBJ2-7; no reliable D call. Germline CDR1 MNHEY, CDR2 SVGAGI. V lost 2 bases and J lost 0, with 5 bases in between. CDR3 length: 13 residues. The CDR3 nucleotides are TGTGCCAGCAGTTACGTCGGCTCCTACGAGCAGTACTTC. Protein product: CASSYVGSYEQYF.

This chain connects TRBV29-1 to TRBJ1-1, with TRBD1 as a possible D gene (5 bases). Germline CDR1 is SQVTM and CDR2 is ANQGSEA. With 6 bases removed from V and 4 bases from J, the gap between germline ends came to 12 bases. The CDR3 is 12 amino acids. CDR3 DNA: TGCAGCGTCCGCCCGGGGGGCACTGAAGCTTTCTTT. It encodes CSVRPGGTEAFF.

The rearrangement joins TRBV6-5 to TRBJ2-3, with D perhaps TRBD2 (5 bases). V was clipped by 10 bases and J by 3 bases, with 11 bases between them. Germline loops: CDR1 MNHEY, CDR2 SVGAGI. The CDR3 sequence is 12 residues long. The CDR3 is CATHSVTDTQYF. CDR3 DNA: TGTGCCACACATAGCGTTACAGATACGCAGTATTTT.

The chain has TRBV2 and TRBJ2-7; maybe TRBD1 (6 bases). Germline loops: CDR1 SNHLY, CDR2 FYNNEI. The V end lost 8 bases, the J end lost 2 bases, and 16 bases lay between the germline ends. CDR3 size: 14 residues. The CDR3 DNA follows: TGTGCCAGCTGCGTACAGGGTATAGCCTACGAGCAGTACTTC. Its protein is CASCVQGIAYEQYF.

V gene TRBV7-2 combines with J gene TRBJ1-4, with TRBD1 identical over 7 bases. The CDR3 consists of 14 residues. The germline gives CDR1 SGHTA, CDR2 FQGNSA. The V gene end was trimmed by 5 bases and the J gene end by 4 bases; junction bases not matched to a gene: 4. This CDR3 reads CASSQRQGNEKLFF. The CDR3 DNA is TGTGCCAGCAGCCAAAGACAGGGTAATGAAAAACTGTTTTTT.

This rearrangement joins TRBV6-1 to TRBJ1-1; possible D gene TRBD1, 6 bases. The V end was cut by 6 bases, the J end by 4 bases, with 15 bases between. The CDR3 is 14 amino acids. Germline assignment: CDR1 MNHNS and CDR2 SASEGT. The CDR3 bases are TGTGCCAGCAGGCCCGGGACATTCATCACTGAAGCTTTCTTT. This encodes CASRPGTFITEAFF.

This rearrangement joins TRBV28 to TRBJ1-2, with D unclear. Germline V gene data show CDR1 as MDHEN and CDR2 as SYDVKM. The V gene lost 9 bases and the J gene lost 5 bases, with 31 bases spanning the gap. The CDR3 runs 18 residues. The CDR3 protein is CASQPPVGSPRSGYGYTF. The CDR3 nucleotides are TGTGCCAGTCAACCCCCGGTCGGATCCCCCAGGTCGGGGTATGGCTACACCTTC.

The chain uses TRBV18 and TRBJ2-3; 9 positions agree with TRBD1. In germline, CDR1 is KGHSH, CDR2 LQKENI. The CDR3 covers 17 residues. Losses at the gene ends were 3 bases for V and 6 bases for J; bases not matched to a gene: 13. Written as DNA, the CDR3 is TGTGCCAGCTCACCCTACAGGGGGCTCCCTGTATTTGATACGCAGTATTTT. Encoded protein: CASSPYRGLPVFDTQYF.

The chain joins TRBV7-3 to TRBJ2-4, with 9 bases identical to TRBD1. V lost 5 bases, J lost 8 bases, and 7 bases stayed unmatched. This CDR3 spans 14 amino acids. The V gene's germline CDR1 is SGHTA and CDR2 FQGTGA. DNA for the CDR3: TGTGCCAGCAGCCCAACAGGGGGCGGGGACATTCAGTACTTC. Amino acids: CASSPTGGGDIQYF.

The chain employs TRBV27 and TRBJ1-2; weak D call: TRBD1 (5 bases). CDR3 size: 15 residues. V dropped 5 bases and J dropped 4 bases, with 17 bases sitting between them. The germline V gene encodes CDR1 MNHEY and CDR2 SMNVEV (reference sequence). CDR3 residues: CASSLRPTGLYGYTF. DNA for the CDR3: TGTGCCAGCAGTCTGAGGCCTACAGGTCTCTATGGCTACACCTTC.

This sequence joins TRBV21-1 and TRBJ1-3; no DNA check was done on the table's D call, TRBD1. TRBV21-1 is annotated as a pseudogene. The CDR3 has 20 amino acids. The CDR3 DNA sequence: TGTGCCAGCAGCAAAAAAGAACAGGGAAAGGGTTTAGGCTCTGGAAACACCATATATTTT. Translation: CASSKKEQGKGLGSGNTIYF.

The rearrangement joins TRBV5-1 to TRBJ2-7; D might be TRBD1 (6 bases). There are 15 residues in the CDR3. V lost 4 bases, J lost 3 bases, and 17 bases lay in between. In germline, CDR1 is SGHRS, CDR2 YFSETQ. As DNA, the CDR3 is TGCGCCAGCAGCCCGGATACAGGGACCGGCTACGAGCAGTACTTC. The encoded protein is CASSPDTGTGYEQYF.

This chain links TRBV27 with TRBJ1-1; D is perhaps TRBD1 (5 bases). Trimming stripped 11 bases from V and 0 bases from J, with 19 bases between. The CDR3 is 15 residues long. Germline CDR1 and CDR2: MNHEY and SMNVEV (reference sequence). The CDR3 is CAAGDGINMNTEAFF. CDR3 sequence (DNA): TGTGCCGCGGGGGACGGAATTAACATGAACACTGAAGCTTTCTTT.

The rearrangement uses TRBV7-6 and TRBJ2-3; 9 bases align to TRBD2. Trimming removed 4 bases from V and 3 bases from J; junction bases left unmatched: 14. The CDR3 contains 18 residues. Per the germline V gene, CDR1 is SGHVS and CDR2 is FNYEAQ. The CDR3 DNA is TGTGCCAGCAGCTCCTCCCTTGTGCGGGGGGGCGGTACAGATACGCAGTATTTT. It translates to CASSSSLVRGGGTDTQYF.

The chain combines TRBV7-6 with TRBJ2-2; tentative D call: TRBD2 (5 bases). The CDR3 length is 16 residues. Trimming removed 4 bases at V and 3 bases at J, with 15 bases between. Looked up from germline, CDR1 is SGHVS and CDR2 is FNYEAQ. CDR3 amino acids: CASSSPNGIYTGELFF. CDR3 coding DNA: TGTGCCAGCAGCTCCCCTAACGGGATCTACACCGGGGAGCTGTTTTTT. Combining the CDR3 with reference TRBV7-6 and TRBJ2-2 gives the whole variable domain GAGVSQSPRYKVTKRGQDVALRCDPISGHVSLYWYRQALGQGPEFLTYFNYEAQQDKSGLPNDRFSAERPEGSISTLTIQRTEQRDSAMYRCASSSPNGIYTGELFFGEGSRLTVL.

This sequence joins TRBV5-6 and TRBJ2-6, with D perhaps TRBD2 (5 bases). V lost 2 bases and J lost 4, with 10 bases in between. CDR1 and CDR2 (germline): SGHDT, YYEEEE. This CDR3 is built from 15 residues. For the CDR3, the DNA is TGTGCCAGCAGCTTCTGGCCGGGGGGGGCCAACGTCCTGACTTTC. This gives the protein CASSFWPGGANVLTF.

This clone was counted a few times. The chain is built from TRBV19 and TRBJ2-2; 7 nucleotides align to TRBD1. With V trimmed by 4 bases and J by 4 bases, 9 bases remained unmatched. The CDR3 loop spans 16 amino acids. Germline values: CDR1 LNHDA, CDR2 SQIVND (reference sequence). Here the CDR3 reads CASSTDPGQFTGELFF. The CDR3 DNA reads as TGTGCCAGTAGTACCGATCCGGGACAGTTCACCGGGGAGCTGTTTTTT.

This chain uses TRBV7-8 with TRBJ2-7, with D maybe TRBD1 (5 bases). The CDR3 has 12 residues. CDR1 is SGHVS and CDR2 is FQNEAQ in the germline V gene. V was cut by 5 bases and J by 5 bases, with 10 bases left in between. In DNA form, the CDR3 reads TGTGCCAGCAGCAAAAGGGGAAACGAGCAGTACTTC. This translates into CASSKRGNEQYF. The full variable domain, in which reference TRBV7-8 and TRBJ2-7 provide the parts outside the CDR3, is GAGVSQSPRYKVAKRGQDVALRCDPISGHVSLFWYQQALGQGPEFLTYFQNEAQLDKSGLPSDRFFAERPEGSVSTLKIQRTQQEDSAVYLCASSKRGNEQYFGPGTRLTVT.

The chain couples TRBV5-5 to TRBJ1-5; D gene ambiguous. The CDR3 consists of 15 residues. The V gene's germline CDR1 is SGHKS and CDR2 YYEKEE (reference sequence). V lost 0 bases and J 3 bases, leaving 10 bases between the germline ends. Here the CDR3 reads CASSLDSGFNQPQHF. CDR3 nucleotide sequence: TGTGCCAGCAGCTTGGACAGTGGATTCAATCAGCCCCAGCATTTT.

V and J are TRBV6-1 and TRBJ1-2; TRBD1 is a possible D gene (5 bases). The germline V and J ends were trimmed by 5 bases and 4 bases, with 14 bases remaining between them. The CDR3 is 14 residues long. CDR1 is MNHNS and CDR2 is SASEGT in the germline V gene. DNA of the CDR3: TGTGCCAGCAGTCTGAATGGGGGGGGCTATGGCTACACCTTC. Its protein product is CASSLNGGGYGYTF.